Listed here are 16 T cell receptor beta chains from one sample, sequenced in a study of shared clonotypes between healthy human individuals. CD45RO-negative, CCR7-positively selected cells formed the naive CD8 fraction, excluding terminally differentiated effector memory CD45RA+ cells. TCRdb's copy holds only in-frame clones and misses some; the assay was immunoSEQ multiplex PCR. Found here are roughly 2,000,000 clones, 93% of them singletons; the top ten hold around 1.7%. The sequencing sample was made of naive CD8+ T cells from PBMCs. These receptors all come from a man between 18 and 35 years old in good health. Some clones in this sample may be carry-over from other donors' samples.

This chain links TRBV27 with TRBJ2-7; 8 nucleotides match TRBD2. Unmatched junction bases numbered 9, after V lost 5 bases and J lost 3 bases. CDR3 size: 15 residues. Germline CDR1 and CDR2: MNHEY and SMNVEV (reference sequence). The CDR3 region has the DNA TGTGCCAGCAGTACCTCTAGCGGGCCAGTCTACGAGCAGTACTTC. Protein sequence: CASSTSSGPVYEQYF.

This clone was picked up one time. V gene TRBV6-5 combines with J gene TRBJ1-4; possibly TRBD1 for D (5 bases). The CDR3 has 15 residues. Germline lookup yields CDR1 MNHEY and CDR2 SVGAGI. V lost 5 bases and J lost 8, with 18 bases in between. The CDR3 region is CASSPSGGMGEKLFF. The CDR3 DNA sequence: TGTGCCAGCAGTCCTTCGGGGGGTATGGGGGAAAAACTGTTTTTT.

This chain links TRBV11-2 with TRBJ2-7; a possible D gene is TRBD2 (6 bases). V shed 8 bases and J shed 0 bases, with 20 bases lying between them. Looked up from germline, CDR1 is SGHAT and CDR2 is FQNNGV. The CDR3 sequence is 16 residues long. The CDR3 DNA reads TGTGCCAGCTCCCAGGCGGCGGCGGGGTCCTCCTACGAGCAGTACTTC. Translated: CASSQAAAGSSYEQYF.

The chain carries TRBV28 and TRBJ2-1; 10 nucleotides align to TRBD1. Per the germline V gene, CDR1 is MDHEN and CDR2 is SYDVKM. The CDR3 consists of 14 residues. V shed 5 bases and J 8 bases; nucleotides not matched to a gene: 6. CDR3 sequence reads: CASSPLTGGDEQFF. The CDR3 DNA reads TGTGCCAGCAGTCCCCTGACAGGGGGCGATGAGCAGTTCTTC.

The chain couples TRBV28 to TRBJ1-1, with a weak D call TRBD1 (5 bases). The CDR3 totals 14 residues. Germline CDR1 MDHEN, CDR2 SYDVKM. Trimming pared 9 bases from V and 3 bases from J, leaving 17 bases between. The CDR3 DNA follows: TGTGCCAGTCAGGGCCAGCGGAGGGACACTGAAGCTTTCTTT. As protein: CASQGQRRDTEAFF.

The count of this clone is one. The V and J genes are TRBV2 and TRBJ1-2; the D gene is possibly TRBD1 (6 bases). CDR3 size: 15 residues. Trimming removed 1 base at V and 4 bases at J, with 13 bases between. The V gene's germline CDR1 is SNHLY and CDR2 FYNNEI. The CDR3 bases are TGTGCCAGCAGTGAAGTCAACAGGGTGATCTATGGCTACACCTTC. This translates into CASSEVNRVIYGYTF.

The chain employs TRBV9 and TRBJ2-1; no definite D call. Germline CDR1 SGDLS, CDR2 YYNGEE. This CDR3 comprises 13 residues. The V and J ends lost 4 bases and 7 bases respectively, with 12 bases between them. In DNA form, the CDR3 reads TGTGCCAGCAGCCCTCCCACTGGGAATGAGCAGTTCTTC. It is translated as CASSPPTGNEQFF.

The V gene is TRBV6-5, the J gene TRBJ1-1; D gene unclear. Germline V gives CDR1 MNHEY, CDR2 SVGAGI. CDR3 length equals 11 residues. With 6 bases removed from V and 4 bases from J, the gap between germline ends came to 6 bases. The DNA of the CDR3 is TGTGCCAGCAGGGTTTCCACTGAAGCTTTCTTT. It encodes CASRVSTEAFF.

The V and J genes are TRBV7-6 and TRBJ2-3, with D possibly matching TRBD2 (7 bases). Germline values: CDR1 SGHVS, CDR2 FNYEAQ. Between the trimmed V and J ends, which lost 5 bases and 4 bases, there was a span of 19 bases. The CDR3 contains 16 residues. In DNA form, the CDR3 reads TGTGCCAGCAGCCCAGCGCGGGGGCCGGCACCAGATACGCAGTATTTT. This codes for CASSPARGPAPDTQYF. Based on the CDR3 plus reference TRBV7-6 and TRBJ2-3, the full variable domain is GAGVSQSPRYKVTKRGQDVALRCDPISGHVSLYWYRQALGQGPEFLTYFNYEAQQDKSGLPNDRFSAERPEGSISTLTIQRTEQRDSAMYRCASSPARGPAPDTQYFGPGTRLTVL.

The chain has TRBV11-1 and TRBJ2-3, with D maybe TRBD2 (5 bases). Per germline, CDR1 SGHAT and CDR2 FQDESV (reference sequence). This CDR3 is built from 13 residues. The V end lost 8 bases, the J end lost 6 bases, and 15 bases lay between the germline ends. CDR3 bases: TGTGCCAGCCGGCGGGCGCGCGGGGATACGCAGTATTTT. As protein: CASRRARGDTQYF.

The CDR3 sequence is CASSFTGGLDTEAFF. The CDR3 region has the DNA TGTGCCAGCAGCTTTACAGGGGGCCTGGACACTGAAGCTTTCTTT. The chain links TRBV7-9 to TRBJ1-1; TRBD1 aligns across 9 bases. After removal of 3 bases from V and 3 bases from J, the junction contained 5 bases not matched to a gene. Germline CDR1 and CDR2: SEHNR and FQNEAQ (reference sequence). There are 15 residues in the CDR3.

The V call is TRBV13, the J call TRBJ2-3, with 10 bases matching TRBD2. V dropped 1 base and J dropped 5; count of bases not matched to a gene: 6. Per the germline V gene, CDR1 is PRHDT and CDR2 is FYEKMQ (reference sequence). The CDR3 is 16 residues long. DNA of the CDR3: TGTGCCAGCAGCTTAGAGAGCGGGAGGGCCGGAGATACGCAGTATTTT. Translating it yields CASSLESGRAGDTQYF.

This chain connects TRBV28 to TRBJ2-1; 8 positions match TRBD2. Trimming at V came to 6 bases and at J to 4 bases, leaving 14 bases not matched to a gene. The CDR3 totals 17 residues. CDR1 MDHEN and CDR2 SYDVKM come from the germline V gene. The CDR3 nucleotides are TGTGCCAGCAGCCCTCTCGCGGGACTAGGAAAATACAATGAGCAGTTCTTC. This codes for CASSPLAGLGKYNEQFF.

The rearrangement uses TRBV29-1 and TRBJ1-3; D uncertain. The V end was cut by 1 base, the J end by 4 bases, with 8 bases between. The CDR3 contains 13 residues. Per germline, CDR1 SQVTM and CDR2 ANQGSEA. CDR3 nucleotides: TGCAGCGTTGAAGGCGGGAGAGGAAACACCATATATTTT. It yields the protein CSVEGGRGNTIYF. Variable domain in full (rest from reference TRBV29-1 and TRBJ1-3): SAVISQKPSRDICQRGTSLTIQCQVDSQVTMMFWYRQQPGQSLTLIATANQGSEATYESGFVIDKFPISRPNLTFSTLTVSNMSPEDSSIYLCSVEGGRGNTIYFGEGSWLTVV.

The chain has TRBV9 and TRBJ1-5; D is ambiguous. The V gene's germline CDR1 is SGDLS and CDR2 YYNGEE. The CDR3 runs to 14 residues. The germline V and J ends were trimmed by 0 bases and 6 bases, with 10 bases remaining between them. CDR3 residues: CASSVGGFSQPQHF. Written as DNA, the CDR3 is TGTGCCAGCAGCGTAGGAGGGTTCTCTCAGCCCCAGCATTTT.

The rearrangement uses TRBV4-3 and TRBJ1-4; D call uncertain. Trimming removed 4 bases at V and 5 bases at J, with 14 bases between. The germline CDR1 and CDR2 sequences are LGHNA and YSLEER. The CDR3 extends over 15 amino acids. DNA for the CDR3: TGCGCCAGCAGCCCAGAGGGCAGCTGGAATGAAAAACTGTTTTTT. It specifies CASSPEGSWNEKLFF.